This T cell receptor (beta chain) was recorded in a study of cytomegalovirus exposure and HLA in healthy donors. This CDR3 has 14 amino acids. The V end lost 8 bases, the J end lost 4 bases, and 12 bases lay between the germline ends. Germline CDR1 ENHRY, CDR2 SYGVKD. The PCR used 60 Vbeta and 13 Jbeta primers. Data came from immunoSEQ multiplex PCR; TCRdb stores just in-frame clones and leaves some out. The sample lists under 200,000 clones; roughly 78% were seen once. The sequence derives from a woman aged 45-65 years in good health and CMV-seropositive. This chain connects TRBV10-3 to TRBJ2-6; D perhaps matches TRBD1 (5 bases). Sequenced input: PBMCs. CDR3 DNA: TGTGCCATCCCCGCTGGGGCCGGGGCCAACGTCCTGACTTTC. Encoded protein: CAIPAGAGANVLTF.